This T cell receptor (beta chain) originates from a study of blood T cell repertoires in COVID-19. Study context: Acute and convalescent COVID-19 specimens originated in the United States, Italy and Spain. Nucleic acid was either cDNA or gDNA, and it came from T cells, B-cell-depleted T cells, or PBMCs.

The authors' processing: Cell counts per sample came from amplifying reference gene primers. The repertoire was sequenced with immunoSEQ multiplex PCR; TCRdb's copy has only in-frame clones and lacks some. That table supplies the V and J calls and clone size; D and trimming were determined from the DNA. This repertoire shows roughly 280,000 clones, 70% to 90% found once; its top ten account for almost 2%. Sample: peripheral blood. The TCR was taken from a man aged 25 to 45 with active or convalescent COVID-19.

This chain's CDR3 is CASSLELAGGTNTGELFF. The CDR3 DNA reads TGTGCCAGCAGCTTAGAACTAGCGGGGGGGACGAACACCGGGGAGCTGTTTTTT. V usage is TRBV7-6 and J usage is TRBJ2-2; TRBD2 agrees at 13 bases. CDR1 is SGHVS and CDR2 is FNYEAQ in the germline V gene. J lost 0 bases, V lost 1 base, and 2 bases had no gene match. The CDR3 length is 18 residues. Full variable domain (remainder filled in from reference TRBV7-6 and TRBJ2-2): GAGVSQSPRYKVTKRGQDVALRCDPISGHVSLYWYRQALGQGPEFLTYFNYEAQQDKSGLPNDRFSAERPEGSISTLTIQRTEQRDSAMYRCASSLELAGGTNTGELFFGEGSRLTVL.